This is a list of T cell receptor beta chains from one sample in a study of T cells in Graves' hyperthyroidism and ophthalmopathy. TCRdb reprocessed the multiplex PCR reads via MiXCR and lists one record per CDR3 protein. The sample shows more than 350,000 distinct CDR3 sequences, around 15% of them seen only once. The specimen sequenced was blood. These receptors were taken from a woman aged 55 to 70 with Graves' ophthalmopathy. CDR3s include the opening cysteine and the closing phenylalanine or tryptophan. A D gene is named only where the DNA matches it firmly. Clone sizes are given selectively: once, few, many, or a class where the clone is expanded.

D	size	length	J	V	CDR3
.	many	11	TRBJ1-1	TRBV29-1	CSVALVAEAFF
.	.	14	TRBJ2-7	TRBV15	CATSREQGRYEQYF
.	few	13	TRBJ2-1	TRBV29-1	CSACGLFYNEQFF
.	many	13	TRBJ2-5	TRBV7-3	CASSLDGKETQYF
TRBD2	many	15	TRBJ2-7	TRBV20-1	CSARSTSGTSYEQYF
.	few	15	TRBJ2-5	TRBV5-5	CASSSQTGKGETQYF
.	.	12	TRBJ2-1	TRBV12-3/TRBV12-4	CASSTPYNEQFF
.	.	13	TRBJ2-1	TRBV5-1	CASSSGTVGEQFF
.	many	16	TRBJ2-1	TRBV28	CASTSEGLLSYNEQFF
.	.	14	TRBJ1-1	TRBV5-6	CASSLVVRDTEAFF
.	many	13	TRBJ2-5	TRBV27	CASSLSAFETQYF
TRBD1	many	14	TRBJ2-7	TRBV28	CASQGGFSSYEQYF
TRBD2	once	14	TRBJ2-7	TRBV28	CASSLGLAAGEQYF
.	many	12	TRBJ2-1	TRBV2	CASRPTYNEQFF
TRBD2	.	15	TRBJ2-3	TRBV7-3	CASSLDGRITDTQYF
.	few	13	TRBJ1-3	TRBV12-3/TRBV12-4	CASSFGSGNTIYF
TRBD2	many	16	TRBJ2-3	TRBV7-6	CASSLTSGRTTDTQYF
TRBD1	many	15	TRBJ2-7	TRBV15	CATSRSGQGANEQYF
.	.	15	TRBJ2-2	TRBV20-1	CSAQVPKGNTGELFF
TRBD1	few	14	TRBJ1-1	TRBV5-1	CASSFRTGTTEAFF
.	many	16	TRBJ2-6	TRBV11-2	CASSLTAGFGANVLTF
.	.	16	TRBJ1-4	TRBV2	CAGSGQLLATNEKLFF
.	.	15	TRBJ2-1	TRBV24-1	CATSDFSGSGDEQFF
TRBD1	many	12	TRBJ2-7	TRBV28	CASSFADRGLYF
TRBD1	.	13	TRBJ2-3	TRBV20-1	CSARGTGVDTQYF
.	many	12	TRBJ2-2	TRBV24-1	CATSPQRGELFF
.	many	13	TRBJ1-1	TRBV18	CASSQPGQGEAFF
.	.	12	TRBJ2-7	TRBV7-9	CASKSPGVEQYF
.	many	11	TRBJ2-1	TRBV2	CASRERGEQFF
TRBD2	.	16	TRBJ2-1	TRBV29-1	CSVEPYLDSGSNEQFF
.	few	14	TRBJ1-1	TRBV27	CASSLGTRGTEAFF